The sequence of this T cell receptor (beta chain) was determined in a study of blood T cells in healthy people across ages. Study-wide points: Researchers said unsorted PBMCs prevented a conclusive naive versus antigen-experienced comparison. There were more naive CD4+ cells and higher diversity in long-lived donors than in aged donors.

The use of a sample-barcoded 5' primer and a J-beta primer mix characterized a second PCR of roughly 6 to 11 cycles. Each cDNA molecule carried a tag from a template-switch adaptor that contained 12 random nucleotides. TCRdb independently ran MiXCR on the 5' RACE reads; one entry per CDR3 protein. The repertoire holds around 1.7 million distinct CDR3 sequences, with about 28% as singletons. As to this clonotype: Antigen: not known.

Germline V gives CDR1 MNHEY, CDR2 SVGEGT. The CDR3 contains 15 residues. The ends were cut back, 5 bases at V and 0 bases at J, with 11 bases in the middle. Every participating donor contributed around 9.5 milliliters of peripheral blood through a draw. The V call is TRBV6-2 or TRBV6-3, the J call TRBJ1-5; possible D gene TRBD1, 5 bases. The TCR comes from a woman aged 30 to 39 in good health. Sequenced sample: blood. As DNA, the CDR3 is TGTGCCAGCAGTCTGACAGACTATAGCAATCAGCCCCAGCATTTT. It specifies CASSLTDYSNQPQHF.